The text below deals with one TCR beta chain. It lacks a known antigen. Receptors were amplified or captured by 5' RACE. The input for every TCR library was roughly 3,200 ng of total RNA. cDNA was synthesized with SMARTScribe reverse transcriptase in eight separate reactions per sample. During cDNA synthesis, template switching introduced unique molecular identifiers that contained a 6-nucleotide sample barcode. Amplification of TCRalpha and TCRbeta cDNA involved two nested PCRs of 16 and 9 cycles, and each PCR was followed by bead purification. Before amplification, the cDNA was both treated with uracil DNA-glycosylase and purified with the QIAquick PCR purification kit. In the second PCR, Illumina TruSeq-compatible adapters and sample-specific barcodes were added. Library quality and concentration were checked on TapeStation and Qubit, and libraries were pooled at around 4.7 ng each. The pooled libraries were sequenced with 2 x 100 bp reads and custom sequencing primers on an Illumina HiSeq2500 single-index Rapid Run. On the authors' methods: MiGEC version 1.2.6 was used for UMI-based consensus assembly, which corrected PCR and sequencing errors. MiXCR version 2.1.1 handled V(D)J alignment, clonotype assembly and CDR3 extraction. Gene usage, clonotype sharing and MAIT/NKT TCR abundance were normalised by analysing the top 1000, 10 000 and 20 000 clonotypes per sample. Diversity was computed as the inverse Simpson index with the vegan R package after downsampling to 27 000 UMIs. Paired Mann-Whitney U tests were applied to discordant twin pairs, and Benjamini-Hochberg correction was used for multiple testing. After the reads were reprocessed by TCRdb, one entry was made per CDR3 protein sequence, with no DNA. TCRdb, rather than the study authors, made the V and J calls. This sample's table contains more than 110,000 distinct CDR3 sequences. The top ten hold 1% to 1.5% of the sample.

The sample originates from a study of monozygotic twins with inflammatory bowel disease (dated by TCRdb to between 2017 and 2020). Turning to the overall study: The complete study included roughly 30 monozygotic twin pairs: 19 IBD-discordant Danish pairs and nine German pairs, of which four were IBD-concordant and five were IBD-discordant. The search for disease-associated traits relied mainly on comparing IBD patients with their genetically identical healthy co-twins within discordant pairs. Each individual had, on average, about 151 000 unique TCRalpha sequences and 181 000 unique TCRbeta sequences available for analysis. Overall study results and their limits: Because patients received different immunosuppressive treatments, the repertoires may have picked up extra background noise and variability between individuals. Fewer clonotypes were shared with other individuals by IBD patients than by healthy twins, most markedly in patients showing signs of disease activity. The analysis was unable to tell different T cell subtypes apart. Concordant and discordant twins showed no difference in repertoire similarity, possibly because of limited statistical power. No single strong signal or clonotype linked to IBD turned up in the results, so the idea that one exists was not supported. IBD patients had lower TCRbeta repertoire diversity, measured by the inverse Simpson index, than their healthy co-twins.

From each donor, a roughly 2.5 ml peripheral blood sample was collected into PAXgene tubes and stored at -80 degrees C. Without T cell sorting, total RNA was isolated from whole blood using the PAXgene blood miRNA kit on an automated QIAcube. Peripheral blood from monozygotic twin pairs, either concordant or discordant for inflammatory bowel disease, underwent deep TCRalpha and TCRbeta repertoire profiling that used unique molecular barcoding. Smoking habits were recorded for all twin pairs, with individuals classified as current, former or never smokers. The germline V gene gives CDR1 as MDHEN and CDR2 as SYDVKM. The CDR3, cysteine through phenylalanine, is 15 amino acids long. DNA was not recorded.

The chain joins TRBV28 to TRBJ1-5; without DNA, the TCRdb call of TRBD1 cannot be checked. The sequence was obtained from a human donor with ulcerative colitis or Crohn's disease, or a healthy co-twin of an affected twin (not recorded which). Material for sequencing was blood. The encoded CDR3 is CASSPGGYSNQPQHF. With the portions outside the CDR3 filled from the reference TRBV28 and TRBJ1-5 genes, the complete variable region becomes DVKVTQSSRYLVKRTGEKVFLECVQDMDHENMFWYRQDPGLGLRLIYFSYDVKMKEKGDIPEGYSVSREKKERFSLILESASTNQTSMYLCASSPGGYSNQPQHFGDGTRLSIL.